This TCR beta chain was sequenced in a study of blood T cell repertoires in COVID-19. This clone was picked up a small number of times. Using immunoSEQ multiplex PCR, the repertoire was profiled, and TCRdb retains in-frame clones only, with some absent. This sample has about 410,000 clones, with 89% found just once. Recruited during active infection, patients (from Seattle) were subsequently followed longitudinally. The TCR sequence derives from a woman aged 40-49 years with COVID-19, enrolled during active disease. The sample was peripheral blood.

CDR3 in DNA: TGTGCCAGCAGCCATTCAGGCAGGGGTGAGGGCACAGATACGCAGTATTTT. Its translation: CASSHSGRGEGTDTQYF. The chain couples TRBV4-2 to TRBJ2-3; TRBD1 might be the D (6 bases). This CDR3 has 17 residues. Germline V gene data show CDR1 as LGHNA and CDR2 as YNFKEQ. V was pared by 3 bases and J by 1 base, with 17 bases between.